This T cell receptor (beta chain) was captured in a study of monozygotic twins with inflammatory bowel disease. The study, taken as a whole, reports: For IBD patients, clonotypes shared with others were fewer than for healthy twins, especially with disease activity. The co-twins with IBD showed lower TCRbeta diversity (inverse Simpson) than their healthy siblings.

The CDR3 is 15 residues long. Looked up from germline, CDR1 is LGHNT and CDR2 is FRNRAP. Note on this clonotype: What it binds is unknown.

TCRdb re-called the 5' RACE reads; one entry per CDR3 protein, DNA not given. The sample's table shows 120,000 to 150,000 distinct CDR3 sequences. The clonotype comes from a human donor with ulcerative colitis or Crohn's disease, or a healthy co-twin of an affected twin (not recorded which). The V call is TRBV12-5, the J call TRBJ1-1; there is no DNA to check the TCRdb D call of TRBD1. The specimen was blood. The CDR3 protein is CASGLSTGGDTEAFF.